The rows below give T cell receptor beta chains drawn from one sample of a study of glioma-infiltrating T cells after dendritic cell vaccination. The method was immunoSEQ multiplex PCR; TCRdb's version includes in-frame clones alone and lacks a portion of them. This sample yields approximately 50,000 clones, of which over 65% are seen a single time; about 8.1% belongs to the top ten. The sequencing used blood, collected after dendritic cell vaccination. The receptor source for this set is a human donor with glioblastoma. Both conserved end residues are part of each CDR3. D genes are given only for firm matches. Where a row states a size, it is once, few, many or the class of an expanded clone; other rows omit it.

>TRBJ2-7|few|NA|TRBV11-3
CASSLDRRYSYEQYF
TGTGCCAGCAGCTTAGATCGCAGGTACTCCTACGAGCAGTACTTC
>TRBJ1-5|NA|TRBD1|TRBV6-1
CASGTGALQPQHF
TGTGCCAGCGGGACAGGGGCACTGCAGCCCCAGCATTTT
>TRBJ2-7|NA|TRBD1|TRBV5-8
CASSSGTGAYEQYF
TGTGCCAGCAGCTCCGGGACAGGGGCATACGAGCAGTACTTC
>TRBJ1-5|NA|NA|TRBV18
CASSLGQYNQPQHF
TGTGCCAGCTCACTAGGACAGTACAATCAGCCCCAGCATTTT
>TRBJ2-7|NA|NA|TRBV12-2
CASRLGGDPPYF
TGTGCAAGTCGCCTCGGCGGGGACCCTCCTTACTTC
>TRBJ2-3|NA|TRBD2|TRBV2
CASSEDPAGARDTQYF
TGTGCCAGCAGTGAAGACCCAGCGGGGGCGAGGGATACGCAGTATTTT
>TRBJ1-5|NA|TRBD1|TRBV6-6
CASSRQGRNQPQHF
TGTGCCAGCAGTCGACAGGGAAGGAATCAGCCCCAGCATTTT
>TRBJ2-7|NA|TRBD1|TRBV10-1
CASRGDRTYEQYF
TGCGCCAGCAGGGGGGACAGAACCTACGAGCAGTACTTC
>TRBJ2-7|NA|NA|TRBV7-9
CASSGLSRRSLGYEQYF
TGTGCCAGCAGCGGATTGTCCAGGCGAAGTCTGGGCTACGAGCAGTACTTC
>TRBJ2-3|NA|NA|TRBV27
CASSLSGTAQLDTQYF
TGTGCCAGCAGTTTATCCGGCACCGCACAGCTAGATACGCAGTATTTT
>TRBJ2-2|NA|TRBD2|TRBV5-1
CASSLDGGGAGTGELFF
TGCGCCAGCAGCTTGGATGGCGGGGGGGCCGGAACCGGGGAGCTGTTTTTT
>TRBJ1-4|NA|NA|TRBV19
CASSDSSNEKLFF
TGTGCCAGTAGTGACAGCAGTAATGAAAAACTGTTTTTT
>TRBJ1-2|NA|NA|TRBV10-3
CAISESMRQGGGYTF
TGTGCCATCAGTGAGTCGATGAGGCAGGGCGGTGGCTACACCTTC
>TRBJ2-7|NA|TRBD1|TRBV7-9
CASSSLGTESYEQYF
TGTGCCAGCAGCTCCCTCGGGACAGAGTCCTACGAGCAGTACTTC
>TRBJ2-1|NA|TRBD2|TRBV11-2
CASSLVLAEYNEQFF
TGTGCCAGCAGCTTAGTACTAGCGGAGTACAATGAGCAGTTCTTC
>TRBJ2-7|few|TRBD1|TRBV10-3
CAILGQGLYEQYF
TGTGCCATCCTGGGACAGGGCCTCTACGAGCAGTACTTC
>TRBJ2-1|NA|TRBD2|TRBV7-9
CASSSLGLAGSYNEQFF
TGTGCCAGCAGCTCCTTAGGGCTAGCGGGGTCTTACAATGAGCAGTTCTTC
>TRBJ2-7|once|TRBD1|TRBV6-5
CASSYYTTGGYEQYF
TGTGCCAGCAGTTACTACACGACAGGGGGCTACGAGCAGTACTTC
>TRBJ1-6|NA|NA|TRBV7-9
CASSLSHIAHNSPLHF
TGTGCCAGCAGCTTAAGTCACATCGCTCATAATTCACCCCTCCACTTT
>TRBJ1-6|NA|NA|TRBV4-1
CASSQEWAAKATPLHF
TGCGCCAGCAGCCAAGAGTGGGCAGCTAAAGCAACACCCCTCCACTTT
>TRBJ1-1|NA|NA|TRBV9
CASSVGTAINTEAFF
TGTGCCAGCAGCGTAGGGACAGCCATTAACACTGAAGCTTTCTTT
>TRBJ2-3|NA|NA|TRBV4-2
CASSQERQGTDTQYF
TGTGCCAGCAGCCAAGAACGACAGGGCACAGATACGCAGTATTTT
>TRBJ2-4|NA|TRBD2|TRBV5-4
CASSKGTSGGGAKNIQYF
TGTGCCAGCAGCAAGGGGACTAGCGGGGGGGGAGCCAAAAACATTCAGTACTTC
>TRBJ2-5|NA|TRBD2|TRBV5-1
CASIGLAAEETQYF
TGCGCCAGCATTGGCCTAGCGGCTGAAGAGACCCAGTACTTC
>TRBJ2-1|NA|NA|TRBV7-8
CASSLTGESYHLVNEQFF
TGTGCCAGCAGCTTAACAGGAGAGTCATACCACCTAGTCAATGAGCAGTTCTTC
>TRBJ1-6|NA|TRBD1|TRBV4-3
CASSQGTGTGGSPLHF
TGCGCCAGCAGCCAAGGGACCGGGACAGGGGGCTCCCCCCTCCACTTT
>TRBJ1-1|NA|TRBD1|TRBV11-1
CASRAGTGVAQGHF
TGTGCCAGCAGGGCCGGGACAGGGGTCGCTCAGGGGCATTTT
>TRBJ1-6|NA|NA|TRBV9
CASSEWDTDNSPLHF
TGTGCCAGCAGCGAATGGGACACAGATAATTCACCCCTCCACTTT
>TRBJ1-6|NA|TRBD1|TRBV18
CASSPAGQGARSPLHF
TGTGCCAGCTCACCCGCTGGACAGGGGGCTCGATCACCCCTCCACTTT
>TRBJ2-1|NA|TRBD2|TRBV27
CASSARTSGPMVEQFF
TGTGCCAGCAGTGCCCGAACTAGCGGCCCGATGGTTGAGCAGTTCTTC
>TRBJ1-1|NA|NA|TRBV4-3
CASSPLTGNTEAFF
TGCGCCAGCAGCCCCCTTACAGGGAACACTGAAGCTTTCTTT
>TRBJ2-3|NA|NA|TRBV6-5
CATRVGSGGDTQYF
TGTGCCACCAGGGTAGGGTCCGGGGGAGATACGCAGTATTTT
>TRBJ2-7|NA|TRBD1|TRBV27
CASSLYRGYEQYF
TGTGCCAGCAGTTTATACAGGGGCTACGAGCAGTACTTC
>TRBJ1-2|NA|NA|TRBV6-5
CASSYSAGRGGYTF
TGTGCCAGCAGTTACTCCGCAGGGCGGGGTGGCTACACCTTC
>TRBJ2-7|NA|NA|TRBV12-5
CASAVDSSYEQYF
TGTGCTAGTGCCGTGGACAGCTCCTACGAGCAGTACTTC
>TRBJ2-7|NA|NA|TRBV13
CASSEEAGSYEQYF
TGTGCCAGCAGCGAGGAGGCAGGTTCCTACGAGCAGTACTTC
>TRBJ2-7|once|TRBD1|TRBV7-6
CASSLGTGSYEQYF
TGTGCCAGCAGCCTCGGGACAGGGTCCTACGAGCAGTACTTC